These 19 T cell receptor beta chains came from one sample sequenced in a study of blood T cell repertoires in COVID-19. Repertoires were generated with immunoSEQ multiplex PCR, while TCRdb's copy carries only in-frame clones and drops some. The sample has 21,000 or so clones, 65% to 90% seen once; the top ten hold roughly 4%. Sequences were obtained from peripheral blood. The receptors were sampled from a man aged 50 or older with active COVID-19.

This chain connects TRBV7-8 to TRBJ1-5, with a tentative D call TRBD1 (6 bases). Between the trimmed V and J ends, which lost 1 base and 7 bases, there was a span of 20 bases. CDR1 SGHVS and CDR2 FQNEAQ come from the germline V gene. The CDR3 runs 17 residues. CDR3 amino acids: CASSLGSRQATGQPQHF. CDR3 DNA: TGTGCCAGCAGCTTAGGGTCCCGACAGGCTACCGGACAGCCCCAGCATTTT.

The chain is built from TRBV13 and TRBJ2-7; D is undetermined. Deletions cut 2 bases from V and 2 bases from J, with 10 bases between. Per germline, CDR1 PRHDT and CDR2 FYEKMQ (reference sequence). This CDR3 has 14 residues. The CDR3 DNA follows: TGTGCCAGCAGCTTATACCCAGTAACCTACGAGCAGTACTTC. This encodes CASSLYPVTYEQYF.

This rearrangement joins TRBV9 to TRBJ2-5; possible D gene TRBD2, 6 bases. Germline values: CDR1 SGDLS, CDR2 YYNGEE. This CDR3 has 15 amino acids. V lost 0 bases, J lost 1 base, and 10 bases lay in between. In nucleotides, the CDR3 is TGTGCCAGCAGCGTAGGGTTCGGGGGCCAAGAGACCCAGTACTTC. Amino acid sequence: CASSVGFGGQETQYF. Variable domain in full (rest from reference TRBV9 and TRBJ2-5): DSGVTQTPKHLITATGQRVTLRCSPRSGDLSVYWYQQSLDQGLQFLIQYYNGEERAKGNILERFSAQQFPDLHSELNLSSLELGDSALYFCASSVGFGGQETQYFGPGTRLLVL.

This chain joins TRBV5-1 and TRBJ2-1; no firm D call. Germline V gene data show CDR1 as SGHRS and CDR2 as YFSETQ. CDR3 length: 13 amino acids. Trimming took off 0 bases at V and 7 bases at J, with 8 bases between the two ends. The CDR3 DNA follows: TGCGCCAGCAGCTTGGCTACTAATAATGAGCAGTTCTTC. Residues: CASSLATNNEQFF.

The rearrangement joins TRBV13 to TRBJ2-5; 11 bases agree with TRBD2. This CDR3 region has 14 residues. Germline V gene data show CDR1 as PRHDT and CDR2 as FYEKMQ (reference sequence). The V and J ends lost 7 bases and 5 bases, in that order; junction bases with no gene match: 6. CDR3 residues: CASTLAGGLETQYF. The CDR3 bases are TGTGCCAGCACCCTAGCGGGGGGCTTGGAGACCCAGTACTTC.

The rearrangement joins TRBV19 to TRBJ1-6, with TRBD1 identical over 10 bases. CDR3 length: 15 residues. Germline CDR1 and CDR2: LNHDA and SQIVND (reference sequence). V shed 6 bases, J shed 8 bases, and the junction held 7 bases outside the gene matches. CDR3 amino acids: CASRNRDRGYSPLHF. In DNA form, the CDR3 reads TGTGCCAGTAGGAACCGGGACAGGGGTTATTCACCCCTCCACTTT.

V gene TRBV25-1 combines with J gene TRBJ2-3; 10 nucleotides line up with TRBD1. Per germline, CDR1 MGHDK and CDR2 SYGVNS. CDR3 size: 14 residues. Germline trimming cut 6 bases from V and 2 bases from J; bases unmatched to any gene: 2. This CDR3 is CASSGTGDTDTQYF. The CDR3 DNA follows: TGTGCCAGCAGCGGGACAGGGGACACAGATACGCAGTATTTT.

The CDR3 sequence: CASSGGTSGGFGETQYF. Written as DNA, the CDR3 is TGTGCCAGCAGCGGAGGGACTAGCGGGGGATTCGGGGAGACCCAGTACTTC. V usage is TRBV9 and J usage is TRBJ2-5; 14 bases are shared with TRBD2. Trimming at V came to 3 bases and at J to 5 bases, leaving 9 bases not matched to a gene. Germline CDR1 and CDR2: SGDLS and YYNGEE. CDR3 size: 17 residues.

J is TRBJ1-5 and V is TRBV14; tentative D call: TRBD1 (5 bases). The CDR3 spans 19 residues. Trimming cost V 4 bases and J 3 bases, with 25 bases left between them. CDR1 and CDR2 from the germline V gene are SGHDN and FVKESK. The CDR3 reads CASSRVRGWRDPHNQPQHF. Here the CDR3 DNA reads TGTGCCAGCAGCCGCGTCCGGGGGTGGCGAGACCCCCACAATCAGCCCCAGCATTTT. Together with reference TRBV14 and TRBJ1-5, the CDR3 gives the full variable domain: EAGVTQFPSHSVIEKGQTVTLRCDPISGHDNLYWYRRVMGKEIKFLLHFVKESKQDESGMPNNRFLAERTGGTYSTLKVQPAELEDSGVYFCASSRVRGWRDPHNQPQHFGDGTRLSIL.

The table lists this clone with a few counts. The chain links TRBV27 to TRBJ1-5; unclear D gene. CDR1 and CDR2 from the germline V gene are MNHEY and SMNVEV (reference sequence). V gave up 5 bases and J gave up 7 bases, with 12 bases separating them. This CDR3 is built from 13 residues. The CDR3 spells CASSPFLRQPQHF. CDR3 DNA sequence: TGTGCCAGCAGTCCCTTTCTGCGGCAGCCCCAGCATTTT.

The chain combines TRBV4-2 with TRBJ1-2, with D perhaps matching TRBD1 (6 bases). This CDR3 region has 16 residues. Trimming took off 2 bases at V and 8 bases at J, with 21 bases between the two ends. The germline gives CDR1 LGHNA, CDR2 YNFKEQ. The CDR3 nucleotides are TGTGCCAGCAGCCAACCTTTTAGGGGGAGGGTAGACGGCTACACCTTC. Its translation: CASSQPFRGRVDGYTF.

The CDR3: CASSLGLHNEQFF. CDR3 sequence (DNA): TGTGCCAGCAGCTTAGGGCTTCACAATGAGCAGTTCTTC. The chain couples TRBV7-2 to TRBJ2-1, with unresolved D. V lost 1 base and J 5 bases, leaving 6 bases between the germline ends. Germline V gene sequence: CDR1 SGHTA, CDR2 FQGNSA. The CDR3 extends over 13 amino acids.

V gene TRBV30 combines with J gene TRBJ2-1; the match to TRBD1 covers 9 bases. Per the germline V gene, CDR1 is GTSNPN and CDR2 is SVGIG (reference sequence). CDR3 size: 15 residues. The ends lost 0 bases at V and 9 bases at J; junction bases unmatched: 9. CDR3 nucleotide sequence: TGTGCCTGGAGTGTTGGGACAGGGTTCGGGGGTGAGCAGTTCTTC. This codes for CAWSVGTGFGGEQFF.

This clone appeared a single time. V usage is TRBV7-8 and J usage is TRBJ2-3; TRBD2 aligns across 11 bases. The CDR3 runs 16 residues. With 5 bases clipped from V and 5 bases from J, the junction kept 9 bases outside the gene matches. In germline, CDR1 is SGHVS, CDR2 FQNEAQ. Here the CDR3 reads CASSPRVAGGQDTQYF. In DNA, the CDR3 is TGTGCCAGCAGCCCCCGTGTAGCGGGGGGGCAAGATACGCAGTATTTT.

V is TRBV9 and J is TRBJ2-5; 7 positions match TRBD2. Germline values: CDR1 SGDLS, CDR2 YYNGEE. This CDR3 region has 15 residues. Unmatched junction bases numbered 8, after V lost 4 bases and J lost 2 bases. The CDR3 sequence: CASSPWLGGQETQYF. In DNA, the CDR3 is TGTGCCAGCAGCCCCTGGCTGGGGGGGCAAGAGACCCAGTACTTC.

V and J are TRBV7-2 and TRBJ2-1; TRBD2 matches 7 bases. The CDR3 is 17 residues long. Germline CDR1 reads SGHTA; CDR2 reads FQGNSA. V lost 6 bases and J lost 3; bases outside the gene matches: 14. CDR3 DNA: TGTGCCAGCAGGCCCGCCCAGAGGCGGGGGAGCTACAATGAGCAGTTCTTC. Its translation: CASRPAQRRGSYNEQFF. The variable domain in full, with the rest retrieved from reference TRBV7-2 and TRBJ2-1, is GAGVSQSPSNKVTEKGKDVELRCDPISGHTALYWYRQSLGQGLEFLIYFQGNSAPDKSGLPSDRFSAERTGGSVSTLTIQRTQQEDSAVYLCASRPAQRRGSYNEQFFGPGTRLTVL.

This clone came up a few times. The chain recombines TRBV7-9 with TRBJ1-5; D unresolved. In germline, CDR1 is SEHNR, CDR2 FQNEAQ (reference sequence). This CDR3 is 14 amino acids long. V lost 4 bases, J lost 0 bases, and 7 bases lay in between. CDR3 sequence reads: CASSSLNSNQPQHF. CDR3 nucleotide sequence: TGTGCCAGCAGCTCCCTAAATAGCAATCAGCCCCAGCATTTT.

This rearrangement joins TRBV7-9 to TRBJ1-2; 9 nucleotides agree with TRBD1. The germline V gene has CDR1 SEHNR and CDR2 FQNEAQ (reference sequence). The ends lost 4 bases at V and 6 bases at J; junction bases unmatched: 9. The CDR3 consists of 15 residues. CDR3 nucleotide sequence: TGTGCCAGCAGCTCGTGGGGGACAGGGAGGGATGGCTACACCTTC. Translation: CASSSWGTGRDGYTF.

CDR3 amino acids: CASSLAGRSPDTQYF. As DNA, the CDR3 is TGTGCCAGCAGCTTAGCCGGCCGGAGCCCAGATACGCAGTATTTT. The chain is built from TRBV11-2 and TRBJ2-3, with D unresolved. Germline-derived CDR1 and CDR2 are SGHAT and FQNNGV. Trimming took 1 base from V and 4 from J, leaving 12 bases between them. The CDR3 covers 15 residues.